These 26 T cell receptor beta chains originate from one sample sequenced in a study of blood T cell repertoires in COVID-19. TCRdb's copy holds only in-frame clones and misses some; the assay was immunoSEQ multiplex PCR. The table includes some 170,000 clones, around 84% detected once. Material for sequencing was peripheral blood. These TCRs come from a woman of 80 years or more with acute or convalescent COVID-19.

This clone was counted a few times. This rearrangement joins TRBV19 to TRBJ1-6; weak D call: TRBD1 (6 bases). This CDR3 has 15 residues. V lost 4 bases and J lost 9, with 16 bases in between. Germline lookup yields CDR1 LNHDA and CDR2 SQIVND (reference sequence). The CDR3 DNA is TGTGCCAGTAGTAAGGGACAACAGTTAGCTTCACCCCTCCACTTT. Its protein is CASSKGQQLASPLHF.

This clone was picked up a small number of times. The chain couples TRBV19 to TRBJ1-6; 10 bases match TRBD1. V dropped 7 bases and J dropped 9; count of bases not matched to a gene: 12. The CDR3 is 16 residues long. Germline V gene lookup returns CDR1 LNHDA and CDR2 SQIVND (reference sequence). The CDR3 loop is CASNERQGAIGSPLHF. CDR3 bases: TGTGCCAGTAACGAGAGACAGGGGGCGATAGGTTCACCCCTCCACTTT.

The J gene is TRBJ2-1, the V gene TRBV10-1, with TRBD2 identical over 16 bases. The CDR3 has 19 amino acids. The germline V gene has CDR1 WNHNN and CDR2 SYGVQD (reference sequence). V lost 6 bases, J lost 1 base, and 9 bases stayed unmatched. CDR3 coding DNA: TGCGCCAGCAGAGAAACCGGGACTAGCGGGGGGGGTTCCTACAATGAGCAGTTCTTC. The encoded protein is CASRETGTSGGGSYNEQFF.

The genes are TRBV28 and TRBJ2-2; a weak D match, TRBD1 (7 bases). The CDR3 consists of 15 residues. The germline CDR1 and CDR2 sequences are MDHEN and SYDVKM. V shed 9 bases and J shed 7 bases, with 21 bases lying between them. CDR3 residues: CASKSGGGNSGELFF. The CDR3, as DNA: TGTGCCAGTAAATCTGGAGGGGGCAATAGCGGGGAGCTGTTTTTT. The variable domain in full, with the rest retrieved from reference TRBV28 and TRBJ2-2, is DVKVTQSSRYLVKRTGEKVFLECVQDMDHENMFWYRQDPGLGLRLIYFSYDVKMKEKGDIPEGYSVSREKKERFSLILESASTNQTSMYLCASKSGGGNSGELFFGEGSRLTVL.

The chain carries TRBV2 and TRBJ2-3; D is perhaps TRBD2 (5 bases). Germline lookup yields CDR1 SNHLY and CDR2 FYNNEI. V lost 3 bases and J lost 0, with 13 bases in between. The CDR3 covers 16 residues. The CDR3 sequence is CASSDYPAASTDTQYF. The CDR3 coding sequence is TGTGCCAGCAGTGATTATCCAGCGGCTAGCACAGATACGCAGTATTTT.

The V gene is TRBV9, the J gene TRBJ2-5; perhaps TRBD1 as D (6 bases). This CDR3 has 13 residues. The ends were cut back, 4 bases at V and 5 bases at J, with 12 bases in the middle. CDR1 and CDR2 from the germline V gene are SGDLS and YYNGEE. CDR3: CASSSQGGETQYF. The CDR3 DNA reads as TGTGCCAGCAGCTCACAGGGTGGGGAGACCCAGTACTTC. The full variable domain, rest sourced from reference TRBV9 and TRBJ2-5, is DSGVTQTPKHLITATGQRVTLRCSPRSGDLSVYWYQQSLDQGLQFLIQYYNGEERAKGNILERFSAQQFPDLHSELNLSSLELGDSALYFCASSSQGGETQYFGPGTRLLVL.

The V gene is TRBV11-3, the J gene TRBJ2-1; 9 positions match TRBD2. CDR3 length equals 13 residues. Trimming took 5 bases from V and 6 from J; bases not matched to a gene: 2. Germline-derived CDR1 and CDR2 are SGHNT and YENEEA. The CDR3 spells CASSPGLANEQFF. The CDR3 DNA follows: TGTGCCAGCAGCCCGGGACTAGCCAATGAGCAGTTCTTC.

This chain uses TRBV10-1 with TRBJ2-1, with 15 bases fitting TRBD2. CDR3 length: 19 residues. The V gene's germline CDR1 is WNHNN and CDR2 SYGVQD (reference sequence). Losses at the gene ends were 3 bases for V and 9 bases for J; bases not matched to a gene: 15. The CDR3 sequence: CASSDGTSGRFSLHGEQFF. In nucleotides, the CDR3 is TGCGCCAGCAGTGACGGGACTAGCGGGAGGTTTTCCCTTCATGGTGAGCAGTTCTTC.

In its sample, this clone was seen a few times. This chain uses TRBV7-2 with TRBJ2-1; D gene uncertain. Germline V gives CDR1 SGHTA, CDR2 FQGNSA. V was pared by 2 bases and J by 8 bases, with 7 bases between. CDR3 length equals 12 residues. CDR3 DNA: TGTGCCAGCAGCTTATATGCGGATGAGCAGTTCTTC. It encodes CASSLYADEQFF.

The CDR3 nucleotides read TGTGCCAGCAGCTTGGGGCCCGCGGGACAGGGAACGTACGAGCAGTACTTC. Its protein is CASSLGPAGQGTYEQYF. V usage is TRBV5-4 and J usage is TRBJ2-7; 9 bases agree with TRBD1. Germline values: CDR1 SGHNT, CDR2 YYREEE (reference sequence). The CDR3 is made up of 17 amino acids. Trimming cost V 0 bases and J 4 bases; bases outside gene matches: 11.

This clone has only a few counts. The gene calls are TRBV2 and TRBJ1-1, with no clear D. The CDR3 contains 13 residues. Germline V CDR1 and CDR2: SNHLY, FYNNEI. V shed 7 bases and J shed 4 bases, with 13 bases lying between them. CDR3 DNA sequence: TGTGCCAGCACCGAAACAGTGGGCACTGAAGCTTTCTTT. As protein: CASTETVGTEAFF.

The chain uses TRBV27 and TRBJ1-6; 7 bases line up with TRBD1. This CDR3 comprises 14 residues. The V gene end was trimmed by 0 bases and the J gene end by 10 bases; junction bases not matched to a gene: 3. CDR1 is MNHEY and CDR2 is SMNVEV in the germline V gene (reference sequence). The CDR3 nucleotides are TGTGCCAGCAGTTTATCGACAGGGTTATCACCCCTCCACTTT. Protein product: CASSLSTGLSPLHF.

This chain links TRBV5-6 with TRBJ1-5, with TRBD1 identical over 7 bases. Trimming at V came to 3 bases and at J to 3 bases, leaving 6 bases not matched to a gene. Looked up from germline, CDR1 is SGHDT and CDR2 is YYEEEE. CDR3 length equals 15 residues. The CDR3 nucleotides read TGTGCCAGCAGCTCCCGACAGGGAATCAATCAGCCCCAGCATTTT. Residues: CASSSRQGINQPQHF. The entire variable domain, with the rest obtained from reference TRBV5-6 and TRBJ1-5, is as follows: DAGVTQSPTHLIKTRGQQVTLRCSPKSGHDTVSWYQQALGQGPQFIFQYYEEEERQRGNFPDRFSGHQFPNYSSELNVNALLLGDSALYLCASSSRQGINQPQHFGDGTRLSIL.

The rearrangement joins TRBV24-1 to TRBJ2-3, with a weak D call TRBD2 (7 bases). Per germline, CDR1 KGHDR and CDR2 SFDVKD. Trimming took off 9 bases at V and 3 bases at J, with 18 bases between the two ends. The CDR3 is 15 residues long. This CDR3 reads CATSIGRGRTDTQYF. The DNA for the CDR3 is TGTGCCACCTCTATTGGGCGGGGGCGGACAGATACGCAGTATTTT.

The rearrangement links TRBV3-1 (or the pseudogene TRBV3-2) to TRBJ2-7; 13 nucleotides align to TRBD2. V was pared by 3 bases and J by 4 bases, with 3 bases of the junction left unmatched. The CDR3 covers 15 residues. CDR1 is LGHDT, CDR2 YNNKEL, per germline (reference sequence). DNA for the CDR3: TGTGCCAGCAGCCAGGGACTAGCGGGGTGGTACGAGCAGTACTTC. It translates to CASSQGLAGWYEQYF.

This clone was detected once. The gene calls are TRBV27 and TRBJ1-6, with 8 bases aligning to TRBD1. Looked up from germline, CDR1 is MNHEY and CDR2 is SMNVEV (reference sequence). The J segment lost 9 bases and the V segment lost 8 bases, leaving 3 bases of the junction unmatched. CDR3 length: 12 amino acids. CDR3: CASGQGRSPLHF. The CDR3 DNA reads TGTGCCAGCGGACAGGGACGTTCACCCCTCCACTTT.

CDR3 residues: CASSIRDRPSTEAFF. In DNA form, the CDR3 reads TGTGCCAGCAGTATCCGGGACAGGCCCAGCACTGAAGCTTTCTTT. The V call is TRBV2, the J call TRBJ1-1; 8 nucleotides match TRBD1. The CDR3 covers 15 residues. V shed 5 bases, J shed 4 bases, and the junction held 9 bases outside the gene matches. The V gene's germline CDR1 is SNHLY and CDR2 FYNNEI.

The gene calls are TRBV6-6 and TRBJ2-3; TRBD1 might be the D (5 bases). Trimming cost V 2 bases and J 0 bases, with 9 bases left between them. CDR1 and CDR2 from the germline V gene are MNHNY and SVGAGI (reference sequence). The CDR3 spans 15 residues. CDR3 in amino acids: CASSYGHASTDTQYF. The CDR3 bases are TGTGCCAGCAGTTACGGACACGCTAGCACAGATACGCAGTATTTT.

The chain couples TRBV27 to TRBJ1-2; 7 bases fit TRBD1. Germline CDR1 MNHEY, CDR2 SMNVEV (reference sequence). The CDR3 consists of 14 residues. The V and J ends lost 5 bases and 4 bases, in that order; junction bases with no gene match: 7. CDR3 sequence (DNA): TGTGCCAGCAGTCCTCGGGACAGCTCCTATGGCTACACCTTC. This codes for CASSPRDSSYGYTF.

The rearrangement links TRBV5-6 to TRBJ1-1; D is undetermined. Trimming cost V 0 bases and J 1 base, with 10 bases left between them. The CDR3 extends over 15 amino acids. The germline V gene encodes CDR1 SGHDT and CDR2 YYEEEE. CDR3 sequence reads: CASSLGADGNTEAFF. CDR3 in DNA: TGTGCCAGCAGCTTGGGGGCCGACGGGAACACTGAAGCTTTCTTT.

The chain joins TRBV28 to TRBJ1-2; D gene uncertain. CDR3 size: 15 residues. Trimming shortened V by 6 bases and J by 0 bases, and 14 bases separated the two germline ends. The germline gives CDR1 MDHEN, CDR2 SYDVKM. In nucleotides, the CDR3 is TGTGCCAGCAGCCCCAGGTGGGTGACTAACTATGGCTACACCTTC. Protein sequence: CASSPRWVTNYGYTF.

The J gene is TRBJ2-3, the V gene TRBV7-9; no definite D call. V lost 4 bases to trimming and J lost 5 bases, with 16 bases between them. Germline assignment: CDR1 SEHNR and CDR2 FQNEAQ (reference sequence). The CDR3 covers 15 residues. The CDR3 loop reads CASSSLSPYLDTQYF. The CDR3 DNA is TGTGCCAGCAGCTCACTTAGTCCCTATCTAGATACGCAGTATTTT. Together with reference TRBV7-9 and TRBJ2-3, the CDR3 gives the full variable domain: DTGVSQNPRHKITKRGQNVTFRCDPISEHNRLYWYRQTLGQGPEFLTYFQNEAQLEKSRLLSDRFSAERPKGSFSTLEIQRTEQGDSAMYLCASSSLSPYLDTQYFGPGTRLTVL.

The V and J genes are TRBV7-6 and TRBJ2-5; D ambiguous. The germline CDR1 and CDR2 sequences are SGHVS and FNYEAQ. The CDR3 totals 16 residues. Trimming took off 5 bases at V and 5 bases at J, with 21 bases between the two ends. CDR3 coding DNA: TGTGCCAGCAGCCCTGATCGGTCTAAGTGGTGGGAGACCCAGTACTTC. Translated, it gives CASSPDRSKWWETQYF.

The J gene is TRBJ2-1, the V gene TRBV2; TRBD2 matches at 11 bases. The CDR3 has 15 residues. The germline gives CDR1 SNHLY, CDR2 FYNNEI. The ends lost 4 bases at V and 9 bases at J; junction bases unmatched: 8. The CDR3 spells CASSAVAGGPGEQFF. The CDR3 coding sequence is TGTGCCAGCAGTGCGGTAGCGGGGGGGCCCGGTGAGCAGTTCTTC.

This clone was seen more than once but under ten times. The same CDR3 is also encoded by other DNA sequences in this sample. The chain links TRBV5-1 to TRBJ2-2; no clear D. V lost 1 base and J lost 5, with 6 bases in between. Germline values: CDR1 SGHRS, CDR2 YFSETQ. CDR3 size: 13 residues. CDR3 protein: CASSLSVTGELFF. DNA for the CDR3: TGCGCCAGCAGCTTGTCGGTTACCGGGGAGCTGTTTTTT.

CDR3 in amino acids: CASSEPGQGYTEAFF. The CDR3 nucleotides are TGTGCCAGCTCAGAACCGGGACAGGGTTACACTGAAGCTTTCTTT. The rearrangement uses TRBV18 and TRBJ1-1; 9 bases match TRBD1. CDR1 is KGHSH, CDR2 LQKENI, per germline. The CDR3 runs 15 residues. After removal of 5 bases from V and 3 bases from J, the junction contained 7 bases not matched to a gene.